One and the same sample provided the 9 T cell receptor beta chains below, sequenced in a study of Graves' ophthalmopathy and Graves' hyperthyroidism. Amplifying from RNA transcripts, the study obtained TCR beta CDR3 regions. The authors performed first-round RT-PCR with HTBI primers and then a second-round multiplex PCR. Each CDR3 protein is one row after TCRdb ran MiXCR on the multiplex PCR reads. The table has 400,000 to 450,000 distinct CDR3 sequences, roughly 20% seen once. The sequenced sample was peripheral blood. These receptors came from a young woman with stable Graves' hyperthyroidism.

The sample holds many counts of this clonotype. The V call is TRBV12-3 or TRBV12-4, the J call TRBJ2-5, with 10 positions matching TRBD2. The CDR3 length is 14 residues. Trimming cost V 6 bases and J 7 bases; bases outside gene matches: 8. The CDR3 DNA reads TGTGCCAGCAGCCCTAGCGGGAGTGGGGTGACCCAGTACTTC. Protein: CASSPSGSGVTQYF.

The sample holds many counts of this clonotype. The gene calls are TRBV24-1 and TRBJ1-1; D remains ambiguous. The germline gives CDR1 KGHDR, CDR2 SFDVKD. The CDR3 has 13 amino acids. V shed 3 bases and J shed 4 bases, with 8 bases lying between them. The CDR3 protein is CATSDPEGTEAFF. CDR3 nucleotides: TGTGCCACCAGTGATCCCGAGGGCACTGAAGCTTTCTTT.

This clonotype was detected ten times or more. The V gene is TRBV4-2, the J gene TRBJ2-7; 12 nucleotides match TRBD2. Germline loops: CDR1 LGHNA, CDR2 YNFKEQ. V was pared by 4 bases and J by 1 base, with 5 bases of the junction left unmatched. CDR3 length: 16 amino acids. The CDR3 DNA is TGTGCCAGCAGCCTCCGCGGACTAGCGGGATCCTACGAGCAGTACTTC. Translation gives CASSLRGLAGSYEQYF.

This clonotype occurred many times. The chain employs TRBV29-1 and TRBJ2-5; D possibly corresponds to TRBD2 (6 bases). Germline values: CDR1 SQVTM, CDR2 ANQGSEA. The CDR3 loop spans 12 amino acids. Trimming stripped 6 bases from V and 5 bases from J, with 13 bases between. The DNA for the CDR3 is TGCAGCGTGGGATCGGGGAGGGAGACCCAGTACTTC. Amino acids: CSVGSGRETQYF.

This clonotype was counted ten times or more. J is TRBJ1-1 and V is TRBV6-5; TRBD1 aligns across 9 bases. The CDR3 runs to 13 residues. Trimming removed 4 bases from V and 10 bases from J; junction bases left unmatched: 7. Germline V gene data show CDR1 as MNHEY and CDR2 as SVGAGI. CDR3 protein: CASSWDRALRAFF. In nucleotides, the CDR3 is TGTGCCAGCAGTTGGGACAGGGCGCTGAGAGCTTTCTTT.

There are many counts of this clonotype. This chain connects TRBV6-1 to TRBJ1-1; D not certain. Trimming left V 4 bases short and J 5 bases short, with 11 bases between. CDR1 MNHNS and CDR2 SASEGT come from the germline V gene. CDR3 length: 13 amino acids. The CDR3 loop is CASSVSSATEAFF. CDR3 in DNA: TGTGCCAGCAGTGTTAGTAGTGCGACTGAAGCTTTCTTT.

This clonotype was counted many times. CDR3 loop: CASRSGVTGELFF. The CDR3 nucleotides read TGTGCCAGCAGGTCAGGGGTCACCGGGGAGCTGTTTTTT. The chain couples TRBV6-5 to TRBJ2-2, with D perhaps matching TRBD1 (6 bases). The V and J ends lost 6 bases and 4 bases respectively, with 9 bases between them. Per the germline V gene, CDR1 is MNHEY and CDR2 is SVGAGI. This CDR3 has 13 residues.

This clonotype was counted many times. V and J are TRBV2 and TRBJ1-2; 7 nucleotides align to TRBD1. This CDR3 is built from 13 residues. V lost 8 bases to trimming and J lost 4 bases; unmatched junction nucleotides: 7. Germline V CDR1 and CDR2: SNHLY, FYNNEI. DNA for the CDR3: TGTGCCAGCGTCAGGGGGGTGAGCTATGGCTACACCTTC. Translation gives CASVRGVSYGYTF.

This clonotype was detected ten times or more. V gene TRBV6-2 or TRBV6-3 combines with J gene TRBJ1-1, with D hard to call. Trimming removed 3 bases at V and 0 bases at J, with 5 bases between. This CDR3 has 13 amino acids. Germline V gene sequence: CDR1 MNHEY, CDR2 SVGEGT. DNA of the CDR3: TGTGCCAGCAGTTATTGGTTGAACACTGAAGCTTTCTTT. It is translated as CASSYWLNTEAFF.